The next 8 T cell receptor beta chains were all read from a single sample in a study of blood T cells in healthy people across ages (dated by TCRdb to between 2014 and 2017). The library was prepared using 5' RACE. Data came from an Illumina HiSeq 2500. The second PCR ran for roughly 7 to 12 cycles and used a J-beta primer mix along with a sample-barcoded 5' primer. TCRdb itself trimmed the public reads at Q25 with fastp, ran MiXCR and retained productive beta chains. Every distinct CDR3 protein forms one entry, paired with its most common genes and DNA. The sample contains more than 1,400,000 distinct CDR3 sequences, 42% of them found a single time. The ten largest account for 7.9% of the sample. Specimen: blood. The receptor source for this set is a woman in her late teens or twenties in good health.

The sample holds many counts of this clonotype. This chain uses TRBV13 with TRBJ2-1; D may be TRBD2 (5 bases). CDR3 size: 13 residues. Germline V gene data show CDR1 as PRHDT and CDR2 as FYEKMQ (reference sequence). The V and J ends lost 1 base and 13 bases respectively, with 14 bases between them. The CDR3 reads CASSLEAEAEQFF. CDR3 DNA sequence: TGTGCCAGCAGCTTAGAAGCGGAGGCGGAACAGTTCTTC.

This rearrangement joins TRBV10-3 to TRBJ2-1; TRBD2 matches at 7 bases. The junction had 13 bases not matched to a gene; V was cut back by 7 bases and J by 7 bases. CDR3 length equals 15 residues. Germline V CDR1 and CDR2: ENHRY, SYGVKD. This CDR3 is CAIMGGGTRGNEQFF. Here the CDR3 DNA reads TGTGCCATCATGGGGGGGGGGACCCGAGGAAATGAGCAGTTCTTC.

V gene TRBV7-2 combines with J gene TRBJ2-7, with D possibly TRBD2 on 6 matching bases. The CDR3 has 15 amino acids. Germline loops: CDR1 SGHTA, CDR2 FQGNSA. Trimming pared 5 bases from V and 2 bases from J, leaving 16 bases between. The CDR3: CASSPVGGSPYEQYF. DNA for the CDR3: TGTGCCAGCAGCCCAGTAGGAGGGAGCCCCTACGAGCAGTACTTC.

J is TRBJ1-6 and V is TRBV28; D not resolved. This CDR3 comprises 15 residues. Trimming removed 3 bases from V and 4 bases from J, with 10 bases in between. Germline V CDR1 and CDR2: MDHEN, SYDVKM. The CDR3 DNA is TGTGCCAGCAGTTTTCAAGGGCAGTATAATTCACCCCTCCACTTT. Protein product: CASSFQGQYNSPLHF.

Worth noting for this clonotype: Mismatch with germline at one junction end may stem from a read error. The rearrangement joins TRBV5-6 to TRBJ2-1; D is uncertain. Germline V gives CDR1 SGHDT, CDR2 YYEEEE. The CDR3 consists of 16 residues. CDR3 sequence: CVSSLSGPSSYNEQFF. CDR3 DNA: TGTGTCAGCAGCTTGTCTGGACCAAGCTCCTACAATGAGCAGTTCTTC. The variable domain in full, with the rest retrieved from reference TRBV5-6 and TRBJ2-1, is DAGVTQSPTHLIKTRGQQVTLRCSPKSGHDTVSWYQQALGQGPQFIFQYYEEEERQRGNFPDRFSGHQFPNYSSELNVNALLLGDSALYLCVSSLSGPSSYNEQFFGPGTRLTVL.

In its sample, this clonotype was seen a few times. The J gene is TRBJ2-7, the V gene TRBV4-1; the D gene is possibly TRBD1 (6 bases). This CDR3 contains 16 residues. Deletions cut 1 base from V and 3 bases from J, with 16 bases between. Germline CDR1 reads MGHRA; CDR2 reads YSYEKL. The CDR3 spells CASSQVVPRGGYEQYF. CDR3 nucleotide sequence: TGCGCCAGCAGCCAAGTAGTGCCTAGAGGGGGCTACGAGCAGTACTTC.

The chain couples TRBV27 to TRBJ2-1, with a tentative D call TRBD2 (5 bases). This CDR3 is 16 amino acids long. With 6 bases removed from V and 4 bases from J, the gap between germline ends came to 19 bases. CDR1 is MNHEY and CDR2 is SMNVEV in the germline V gene (reference sequence). This CDR3 reads CASRAITGNLYNEQFF. The CDR3 bases are TGTGCCAGCAGAGCGATTACGGGGAACCTTTACAATGAGCAGTTCTTC.

The chain recombines TRBV12-3 or TRBV12-4 with TRBJ2-5; D call uncertain. Trimming shortened V by 5 bases and J by 5 bases, and 12 bases separated the two germline ends. This CDR3 is built from 13 residues. In nucleotides, the CDR3 is TGTGCCAGCAGTGTCTCCCCGAGGGAGACCCAGTACTTC. Residues: CASSVSPRETQYF.